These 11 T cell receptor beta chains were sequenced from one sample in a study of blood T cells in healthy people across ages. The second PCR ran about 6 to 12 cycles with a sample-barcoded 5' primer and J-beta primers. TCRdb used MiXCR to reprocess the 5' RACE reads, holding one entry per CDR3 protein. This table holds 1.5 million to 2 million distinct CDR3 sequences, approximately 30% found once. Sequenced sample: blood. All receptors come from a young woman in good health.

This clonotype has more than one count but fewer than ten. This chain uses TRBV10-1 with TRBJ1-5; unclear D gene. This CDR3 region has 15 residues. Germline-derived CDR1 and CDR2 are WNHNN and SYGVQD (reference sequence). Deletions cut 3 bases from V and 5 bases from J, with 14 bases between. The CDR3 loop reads CASSDKTPDHQPQHF. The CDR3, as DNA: TGCGCCAGCAGTGATAAGACACCGGATCATCAGCCCCAGCATTTT.

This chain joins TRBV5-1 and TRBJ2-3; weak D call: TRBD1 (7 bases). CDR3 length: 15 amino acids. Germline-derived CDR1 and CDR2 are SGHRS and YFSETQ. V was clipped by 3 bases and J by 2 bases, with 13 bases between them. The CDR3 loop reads CASSWGDSLTDTQYF. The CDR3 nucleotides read TGCGCCAGCAGCTGGGGGGACAGCCTCACAGATACGCAGTATTTT.

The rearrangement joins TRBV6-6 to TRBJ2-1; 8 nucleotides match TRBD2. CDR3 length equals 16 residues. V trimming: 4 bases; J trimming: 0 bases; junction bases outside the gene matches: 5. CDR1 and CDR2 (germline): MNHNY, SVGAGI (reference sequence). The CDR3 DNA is TGTGCCAGCAGTTGGTTAGCGGGGAGCTCCTACAATGAGCAGTTCTTC. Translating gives CASSWLAGSSYNEQFF.

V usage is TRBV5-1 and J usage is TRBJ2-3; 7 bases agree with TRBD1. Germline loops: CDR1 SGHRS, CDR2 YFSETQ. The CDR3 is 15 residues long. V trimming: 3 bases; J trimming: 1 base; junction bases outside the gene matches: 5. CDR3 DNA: TGCGCCAGCAGCTACCGACAGGGAGGCACAGATACGCAGTATTTT. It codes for CASSYRQGGTDTQYF.

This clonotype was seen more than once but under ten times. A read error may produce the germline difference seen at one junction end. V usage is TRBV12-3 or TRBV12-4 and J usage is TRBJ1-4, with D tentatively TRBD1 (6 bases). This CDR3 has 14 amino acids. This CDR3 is CAGRSTGFNEKLFF. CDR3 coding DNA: TGTGCCGGCAGGTCGACAGGTTTTAATGAAAAACTGTTTTTT.

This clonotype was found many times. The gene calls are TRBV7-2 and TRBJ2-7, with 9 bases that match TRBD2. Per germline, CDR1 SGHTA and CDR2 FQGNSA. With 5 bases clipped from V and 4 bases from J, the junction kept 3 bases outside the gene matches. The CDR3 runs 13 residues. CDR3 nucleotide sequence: TGTGCCAGCAGCCCTAGCGGGGTATACGAGCAGTACTTC. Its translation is CASSPSGVYEQYF.

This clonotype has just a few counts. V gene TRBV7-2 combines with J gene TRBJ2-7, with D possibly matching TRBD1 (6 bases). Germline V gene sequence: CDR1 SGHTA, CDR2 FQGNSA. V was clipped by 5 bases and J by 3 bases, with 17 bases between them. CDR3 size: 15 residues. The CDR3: CASSHRDKGSYEQYF. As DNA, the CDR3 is TGTGCCAGCAGCCACCGGGACAAAGGGAGCTACGAGCAGTACTTC.

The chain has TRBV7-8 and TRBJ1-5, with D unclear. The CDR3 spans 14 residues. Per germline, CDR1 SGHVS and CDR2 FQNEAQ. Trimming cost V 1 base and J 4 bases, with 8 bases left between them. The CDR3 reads CASSLDLGNQPQHF. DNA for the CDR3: TGTGCCAGCAGCTTAGATTTGGGGAATCAGCCCCAGCATTTT.

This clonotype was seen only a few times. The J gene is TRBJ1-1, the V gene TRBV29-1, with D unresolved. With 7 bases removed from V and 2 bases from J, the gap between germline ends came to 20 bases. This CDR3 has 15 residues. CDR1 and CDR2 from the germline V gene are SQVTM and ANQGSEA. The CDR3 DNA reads TGCAGCGCCGCCGACCCTTTCGGACTCAACACTGAAGCTTTCTTT. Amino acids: CSAADPFGLNTEAFF.

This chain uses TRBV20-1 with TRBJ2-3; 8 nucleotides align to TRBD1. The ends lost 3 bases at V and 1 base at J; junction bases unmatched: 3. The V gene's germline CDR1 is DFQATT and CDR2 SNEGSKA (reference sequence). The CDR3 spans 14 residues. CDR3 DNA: TGCAGTGCTAGCGGGACAGGACGCACAGATACGCAGTATTTT. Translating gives CSASGTGRTDTQYF.

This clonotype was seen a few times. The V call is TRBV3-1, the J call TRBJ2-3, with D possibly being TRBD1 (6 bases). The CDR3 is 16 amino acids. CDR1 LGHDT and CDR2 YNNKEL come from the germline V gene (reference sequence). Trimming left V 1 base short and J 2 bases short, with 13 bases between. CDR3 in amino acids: CASSQGPGEITDTQYF. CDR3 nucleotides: TGTGCCAGCAGCCAAGGGCCAGGGGAGATCACAGATACGCAGTATTTT.